One and the same sample provided the 21 T cell receptor beta chains below, sequenced in a study of blood T cell repertoires in COVID-19. Some clones are missing from TCRdb's copy, which holds only in-frame ones; the method was immunoSEQ multiplex PCR. The sample holds some 200,000 clones, around four fifths seen once. Source material: peripheral blood. The receptor source for this set is a woman of 80 years or more with active or convalescent COVID-19.

This chain connects TRBV19 to TRBJ2-5, with D possibly being TRBD2 (6 bases). V gave up 6 bases and J gave up 3 bases, with 20 bases separating them. CDR1 and CDR2 (germline): LNHDA, SQIVND (reference sequence). This CDR3 region has 16 residues. CDR3 region: CASRQSPGLSKETQYF. As DNA, the CDR3 is TGTGCCAGTAGGCAATCCCCGGGACTGAGTAAAGAGACCCAGTACTTC.

The chain joins TRBV7-8 to TRBJ2-7; the D gene is possibly TRBD2 (6 bases). The CDR3 is made up of 15 amino acids. V lost 1 base to trimming and J lost 1 base, with 11 bases between them. In germline, CDR1 is SGHVS, CDR2 FQNEAQ. The CDR3 spells CASSLEGGKSYEQYF. DNA for the CDR3: TGTGCCAGCAGCTTAGAAGGCGGGAAATCCTACGAGCAGTACTTC. Full variable domain (remainder filled in from reference TRBV7-8 and TRBJ2-7): GAGVSQSPRYKVAKRGQDVALRCDPISGHVSLFWYQQALGQGPEFLTYFQNEAQLDKSGLPSDRFFAERPEGSVSTLKIQRTQQEDSAVYLCASSLEGGKSYEQYFGPGTRLTVT.

The V gene is TRBV6-2 or TRBV6-3, the J gene TRBJ2-1; TRBD2 aligns across 9 bases. The CDR3 is made up of 16 amino acids. Germline V gene data show CDR1 as MNHEY and CDR2 as SVGEGT. Unmatched junction bases numbered 7, after V lost 0 bases and J lost 7 bases. CDR3 nucleotides: TGTGCCAGCAGTTACTCCGGCGGGAGGGCCGAAAATGAGCAGTTCTTC. Protein sequence: CASSYSGGRAENEQFF.

The rearrangement joins TRBV18 to TRBJ2-7; 7 nucleotides align to TRBD2. CDR3 length: 15 amino acids. V lost 0 bases to trimming and J lost 4 bases; unmatched junction nucleotides: 6. Germline CDR1 KGHSH, CDR2 LQKENI. The CDR3 loop is CASSPPSRESYEQYF. The CDR3 region has the DNA TGTGCCAGCTCACCACCTTCGCGGGAGAGTTACGAGCAGTACTTC.

The chain has TRBV5-1 and TRBJ2-7; 9 nucleotides agree with TRBD1. This CDR3 is 14 amino acids long. The V segment lost 5 bases and the J segment 5 bases; nucleotides outside the gene matches: 8. Germline CDR1 is SGHRS and CDR2 is YFSETQ. CDR3 protein: CASSSGTGYNEQYF. The CDR3 bases are TGCGCCAGCAGTTCCGGGACAGGGTACAACGAGCAGTACTTC. Variable domain in full (rest from reference TRBV5-1 and TRBJ2-7): KAGVTQTPRYLIKTRGQQVTLSCSPISGHRSVSWYQQTPGQGLQFLFEYFSETQRNKGNFPGRFSGRQFSNSRSEMNVSTLELGDSALYLCASSSGTGYNEQYFGPGTRLTVT.

The chain couples TRBV14 to TRBJ2-7; D is uncertain. The CDR3 consists of 16 residues. Trimming removed 2 bases from V and 2 bases from J, with 16 bases in between. Germline-derived CDR1 and CDR2 are SGHDN and FVKESK. The CDR3 region has the DNA TGTGCCAGCAGCCAAAACACGGGTTACTACCCCTACGAGCAGTACTTC. It yields the protein CASSQNTGYYPYEQYF. Complete variable domain (other parts from reference TRBV14 and TRBJ2-7): EAGVTQFPSHSVIEKGQTVTLRCDPISGHDNLYWYRRVMGKEIKFLLHFVKESKQDESGMPNNRFLAERTGGTYSTLKVQPAELEDSGVYFCASSQNTGYYPYEQYFGPGTRLTVT.

This clone was detected once. The chain joins TRBV7-2 to TRBJ1-1, with TRBD1 as a possible D gene (5 bases). The CDR3 length is 14 residues. V lost 3 bases to trimming and J lost 5 bases, with 13 bases between them. In germline, CDR1 is SGHTA, CDR2 FQGNSA. The CDR3 DNA follows: TGTGCCAGCAGCTTGATGGTCTCAGGGACTGAAGCTTTCTTT. Translated: CASSLMVSGTEAFF.

The rearrangement joins TRBV18 to TRBJ2-7, with D unclear. This CDR3 has 13 residues. Germline CDR1 and CDR2: KGHSH and LQKENI. The V end was cut by 2 bases, the J end by 2 bases, with 7 bases between. Here the CDR3 reads CASSPTPTYEQYF. The CDR3 DNA reads as TGTGCCAGCTCACCAACACCGACCTACGAGCAGTACTTC.

V usage is TRBV6-5 and J usage is TRBJ2-5; 7 bases line up with TRBD1. The CDR3 spans 13 residues. The V gene's germline CDR1 is MNHEY and CDR2 SVGAGI. The V segment lost 5 bases and the J segment 8 bases; nucleotides outside the gene matches: 8. The CDR3 region is CASSRQGRDTQYF. The DNA of the CDR3 is TGTGCCAGCAGTAGACAGGGAAGGGATACCCAGTACTTC.

This clone showed up just a few times. In DNA, the CDR3 is TGTGCCAGCAGCGAAAACAGGGGGGACTATGGCTACACCTTC. This translates into CASSENRGDYGYTF. The rearrangement joins TRBV7-9 to TRBJ1-2; TRBD1 matches at 8 bases. Trimming removed 5 bases from V and 3 bases from J; junction bases left unmatched: 5. The CDR3 spans 14 residues. Germline V gives CDR1 SEHNR, CDR2 FQNEAQ (reference sequence).

The chain couples TRBV9 to TRBJ2-3; TRBD1 matches 7 bases. Germline lookup yields CDR1 SGDLS and CDR2 YYNGEE. V shed 3 bases and J 2 bases; nucleotides not matched to a gene: 6. CDR3 length: 15 amino acids. As DNA, the CDR3 is TGTGCCAGCAGCGCTTGGGACAGAATCACAGATACGCAGTATTTT. Its protein product is CASSAWDRITDTQYF.

This rearrangement joins TRBV18 to TRBJ1-1; the D is unclear. From germline, CDR1 is KGHSH and CDR2 LQKENI. The CDR3 extends over 17 amino acids. The V end was cut by 6 bases, the J end by 0 bases, with 20 bases between. CDR3 coding DNA: TGTGCCAGCTCGCCTCTAAGAAGCGGAGGTATGAACACTGAAGCTTTCTTT. Protein: CASSPLRSGGMNTEAFF.

V and J are TRBV5-1 and TRBJ2-5; TRBD2 agrees at 10 bases. The CDR3 sequence is 16 residues long. Germline loops: CDR1 SGHRS, CDR2 YFSETQ. Trimming at V came to 2 bases and at J to 0 bases, leaving 4 bases not matched to a gene. As DNA, the CDR3 is TGCGCCAGCAGCTTCTTAGCGGGAGGTAACCAAGAGACCCAGTACTTC. This gives the protein CASSFLAGGNQETQYF.

The chain has TRBV5-1 and TRBJ2-7; D is possibly TRBD2 (6 bases). There are 14 residues in the CDR3. Germline V gene data show CDR1 as SGHRS and CDR2 as YFSETQ. Deletions cut 0 bases from V and 2 bases from J, with 9 bases between. CDR3 DNA sequence: TGCGCCAGCAGCTTGGGGGACTTGGCCTACGAGCAGTACTTC. Protein product: CASSLGDLAYEQYF.

The chain is built from TRBV24-1 and TRBJ1-5; 7 nucleotides match TRBD1. There are 15 residues in the CDR3. Trimming took 4 bases from V and 2 from J; bases not matched to a gene: 4. The V gene's germline CDR1 is KGHDR and CDR2 SFDVKD. The CDR3, as DNA: TGTGCCACCAGTGACCCCGGACAGGGCAATCAGCCCCAGCATTTT. This codes for CATSDPGQGNQPQHF.

This clone was observed a handful of times. The CDR3 region has the DNA TGTGCCAGCAGCTTACGAGCTAGGGGGTCCTACAGCCCCAATGAGCAGTTCTTC. It specifies CASSLRARGSYSPNEQFF. V and J are TRBV7-2 and TRBJ2-1; TRBD1 is a possible D gene (6 bases). Germline V lookup: CDR1 SGHTA, CDR2 FQGNSA. Trimming cost V 2 bases and J 6 bases, with 23 bases left between them. This CDR3 spans 18 amino acids.

This chain connects TRBV27 to TRBJ2-5; tentatively, D is TRBD2 (6 bases). The CDR3 covers 15 residues. V dropped 6 bases and J dropped 1 base, with 15 bases sitting between them. CDR1 and CDR2 (germline): MNHEY, SMNVEV (reference sequence). This chain's CDR3 is CASSRRAGIQETQYF. For the CDR3, the DNA is TGTGCCAGCAGCAGGAGGGCGGGGATCCAAGAGACCCAGTACTTC.

J is TRBJ1-6 and V is TRBV11-3; maybe TRBD1 (5 bases). V lost 7 bases and J 7 bases, leaving 14 bases between the germline ends. CDR3 length equals 14 residues. Germline loops: CDR1 SGHNT, CDR2 YENEEA. For the CDR3, the DNA is TGTGCCAGCACCCGGGACGGACTAAATTCACCCCTCCACTTT. Translated, it gives CASTRDGLNSPLHF.

This chain connects TRBV18 to TRBJ2-5, with a tentative D call TRBD1 (5 bases). Germline V gene data show CDR1 as KGHSH and CDR2 as LQKENI. Trimming took off 6 bases at V and 5 bases at J, with 22 bases between the two ends. CDR3 length: 16 amino acids. The CDR3 here is CASSPYRTPTLETQYF. The DNA for the CDR3 is TGTGCCAGCTCTCCTTATAGGACACCGACCTTGGAGACCCAGTACTTC.

The chain carries TRBV11-3 and TRBJ2-2, with TRBD1 matching 7 bases. Germline CDR1 and CDR2: SGHNT and YENEEA. With 2 bases clipped from V and 4 bases from J, the junction kept 16 bases outside the gene matches. The CDR3 contains 19 residues. The CDR3 DNA follows: TGTGCCAGCAGCTTACCCCCCTCTAGACAGGGTCGGGTCACCGGGGAGCTGTTTTTT. It codes for CASSLPPSRQGRVTGELFF. Full variable domain (remainder filled in from reference TRBV11-3 and TRBJ2-2): EAGVVQSPRYKIIEKKQPVAFWCNPISGHNTLYWYLQNLGQGPELLIRYENEEAVDDSQLPKDRFSAERLKGVDSTLKIQPAELGDSAVYLCASSLPPSRQGRVTGELFFGEGSRLTVL.

As DNA, the CDR3 is TGTGCCAGCAGGCCTCGCACCAGGGGCTACACCTTC. It codes for CASRPRTRGYTF. The J gene is TRBJ1-2, the V gene TRBV6-6; D is ambiguous. Trimming pared 6 bases from V and 8 bases from J, leaving 13 bases between. Germline V gene lookup returns CDR1 MNHNY and CDR2 SVGAGI (reference sequence). The CDR3 spans 12 residues.